This T cell receptor beta chain derives from a study of Ad26.COV2.S vaccination and SARS-CoV-2 variants. Study as a whole: A COV1001 Ad26.COV2.S trial-arm participant provided the sample.

Findings and caveats of the study: The study found similar non-spike TCR breadth in vaccine and placebo recipients. The TCR-based breadth and depth measures might underestimate overall T cell responses.

This clone has just a few counts. As yet, its antigen is unknown. Some clones are missing from TCRdb's copy, which holds only in-frame ones; the method was immunoSEQ multiplex PCR. The sample carries about 320,000 clones, 86% recorded once. The CDR3 extends over 15 amino acids. Germline CDR1 reads MNHEY; CDR2 reads SVGAGI. Trimming left V 6 bases short and J 8 bases short, with 17 bases between. Treatment of the sample: 15 to 20 received Ad26.COV2.S at low or high dose, single or two shots; 5 received placebo; per-sample allocation not given. Sample collection was performed on day 63 after the first vaccine or placebo injection. Wuhan-strain SARS-CoV-2 spike was expressed by the Ad26 vector that made up the vaccine.

Specimen: peripheral blood, collected in a trial of Ad26.COV2.S vaccine versus placebo. The source is a person aged 18-65 years who received the Ad26.COV2.S COVID-19 vaccine or a placebo. This chain connects TRBV6-5 to TRBJ1-6, with D unresolved. The CDR3 region has the DNA TGTGCCAGCAGACGCCGCGGGTCCCCGGATTCACCCCTCCACTTT. Translation: CASRRRGSPDSPLHF.